The next 20 T cell receptor beta chains were all read from a single sample in a study of cytomegalovirus exposure and HLA in healthy donors. The PCR employed 60 Vbeta primers together with 13 Jbeta primers. Clones were sequenced by immunoSEQ multiplex PCR, and TCRdb holds only the in-frame ones, with some missing. Recorded for this sample: 110,000 to 150,000 clones. The sequenced sample was PBMCs. Receptor source: a man between 35 and 55 years old in good health and CMV-seronegative.

The rearrangement uses TRBV7-2 and TRBJ1-1; no firm D call. V lost 4 bases and J lost 4, with 13 bases in between. This CDR3 spans 14 amino acids. CDR1 is SGHTA and CDR2 is FQGNSA in the germline V gene. Here the CDR3 reads CASSSIPSGTEAFF. CDR3 nucleotides: TGTGCCAGCAGCTCAATACCTAGCGGCACTGAAGCTTTCTTT.

The chain has TRBV6-6 and TRBJ1-4; D unresolved. V was pared by 5 bases and J by 15 bases, with 19 bases between. Germline V gene data show CDR1 as MNHNY and CDR2 as SVGAGI (reference sequence). The CDR3 contains 13 residues. The CDR3 is CASSLSSPTTVFF. The CDR3 bases are TGTGCCAGCAGTCTCAGCTCCCCGACTACGGTGTTTTTT.

This rearrangement joins TRBV5-4 to TRBJ1-2; no clear D. Germline CDR1 SGHNT, CDR2 YYREEE (reference sequence). With 1 base removed from V and 8 bases from J, the gap between germline ends came to 15 bases. The CDR3 totals 14 residues. This CDR3 is CASSLSDPVLGYTF. CDR3 DNA sequence: TGTGCCAGCAGCTTGAGCGACCCTGTTTTGGGCTACACCTTC.

The chain combines TRBV27 with TRBJ2-3; 8 nucleotides match TRBD2. This CDR3 comprises 14 residues. V lost 4 bases and J lost 4; bases outside the gene matches: 4. Germline CDR1 MNHEY, CDR2 SMNVEV (reference sequence). CDR3 nucleotide sequence: TGTGCCAGCAGTTCGCCGACTAGCGCAGATACGCAGTATTTT. This translates into CASSSPTSADTQYF.

The V and J genes are TRBV6-1 and TRBJ1-1; 9 bases fit TRBD1. The CDR3 consists of 14 residues. CDR1 and CDR2 from the germline V gene are MNHNS and SASEGT. The J segment lost 3 bases and the V segment lost 7 bases, leaving 6 bases of the junction unmatched. The CDR3, as DNA: TGTGCCAGCAAAACAGGGGGCTGGGACACTGAAGCTTTCTTT. Its translation: CASKTGGWDTEAFF.

The CDR3 loop reads CASSKPSGTGRDIQYF. The CDR3 DNA sequence: TGTGCCAGTAGTAAGCCCAGCGGGACAGGGAGGGACATTCAGTACTTC. The chain carries TRBV19 and TRBJ2-4; 9 bases map to TRBD1. Germline V gives CDR1 LNHDA, CDR2 SQIVND (reference sequence). The J segment lost 8 bases and the V segment lost 4 bases, leaving 12 bases of the junction unmatched. This CDR3 has 16 residues.

The rearrangement joins TRBV10-1 to TRBJ2-3; perhaps TRBD2 as D (6 bases). From germline, CDR1 is WNHNN and CDR2 SYGVQD (reference sequence). The CDR3 loop spans 16 amino acids. V lost 6 bases, J lost 7 bases, and 23 bases lay in between. CDR3 residues: CASRGLTRSDVYTQYF. The CDR3 coding sequence is TGCGCCAGCAGGGGACTGACTCGATCCGACGTATATACGCAGTATTTT.

This chain links TRBV19 with TRBJ2-4, with D tentatively TRBD1 (6 bases). Germline V CDR1 and CDR2: LNHDA, SQIVND (reference sequence). This CDR3 comprises 13 residues. Trimming cost V 5 bases and J 16 bases, with 21 bases left between them. The CDR3 coding sequence is TGTGCCAGTAGTGTAACCGGGACATCAGCCCAATACTTC. Amino acid sequence: CASSVTGTSAQYF.

The gene calls are TRBV6-1 and TRBJ1-6, with a possible D match to TRBD1 (6 bases). This CDR3 is 15 amino acids long. Trimming removed 7 bases at V and 7 bases at J, with 17 bases between. CDR1 MNHNS and CDR2 SASEGT come from the germline V gene. Here the CDR3 reads CASTPNRQANSPLHF. The CDR3 nucleotides read TGTGCCAGCACCCCCAATAGACAGGCAAATTCACCCCTCCACTTT.

The gene calls are TRBV18 and TRBJ1-2, with 8 bases lining up with TRBD1. The V gene end was trimmed by 3 bases and the J gene end by 8 bases; junction bases not matched to a gene: 5. The CDR3 totals 13 residues. Germline V CDR1 and CDR2: KGHSH, LQKENI. The chain's CDR3 is CASSPDRVYGYTF. In DNA, the CDR3 is TGTGCCAGCTCACCGGACAGGGTTTACGGCTACACCTTC.

The chain is built from TRBV11-2 and TRBJ2-5; possible D gene TRBD2, 5 bases. Germline CDR1 SGHAT, CDR2 FQNNGV. The CDR3 is made up of 12 amino acids. The germline V and J ends were trimmed by 4 bases and 7 bases, with 10 bases remaining between them. CDR3 in amino acids: CASSSGLGTQYF. In DNA form, the CDR3 reads TGTGCCAGCAGCTCTGGACTCGGGACCCAGTACTTC.

The rearrangement joins TRBV15 to TRBJ2-3; TRBD2 might be the D (6 bases). Germline V gives CDR1 LNHNV, CDR2 YYDKDF (reference sequence). Trimming removed 0 bases at V and 0 bases at J, with 10 bases between. This CDR3 is 16 amino acids long. CDR3 amino acids: CATSRDGRGSTDTQYF. The CDR3 nucleotides are TGTGCCACCAGCAGAGATGGGCGGGGTAGCACAGATACGCAGTATTTT.

The genes are TRBV6-5 and TRBJ1-2; D gene unclear. Deletions cut 1 base from V and 2 bases from J, with 14 bases between. Germline values: CDR1 MNHEY, CDR2 SVGAGI. CDR3 size: 16 residues. CDR3: CASSYYNGDFNYGYTF. The CDR3 DNA is TGTGCCAGCAGTTACTACAATGGCGACTTCAACTATGGCTACACCTTC.

The CDR3, as DNA: TGTGCCAGCAGCTTGGCTCGGTCAGGGAAAGAGACCCAGTACTTC. Translated: CASSLARSGKETQYF. The rearrangement uses TRBV5-8 and TRBJ2-5; D might be TRBD1 (5 bases). Germline V lookup: CDR1 SGHTS, CDR2 YDEGEE. Between the trimmed V and J ends, which lost 0 bases and 3 bases, there was a span of 12 bases. This CDR3 region has 15 residues.

CDR3 DNA: TGTGCCAGCAGCTTATCGGGAGCCTACGAGCAGTACTTC. It codes for CASSLSGAYEQYF. V is TRBV7-9 and J is TRBJ2-7; weak D call: TRBD2 (6 bases). This CDR3 contains 13 residues. Trimming stripped 2 bases from V and 2 bases from J, with 7 bases between. Germline V CDR1 and CDR2: SEHNR, FQNEAQ (reference sequence).

This sequence joins TRBV7-9 and TRBJ2-3, with 11 bases identical to TRBD2. The length of the CDR3 is 19 residues. CDR1 and CDR2 (germline): SEHNR, FQNEAQ (reference sequence). V lost 1 base to trimming and J lost 0 bases; unmatched junction nucleotides: 9. The CDR3 sequence is CASSLERLAGGPSTDTQYF. DNA of the CDR3: TGTGCCAGCAGCTTAGAAAGGCTAGCGGGGGGCCCTAGCACAGATACGCAGTATTTT. Together with reference TRBV7-9 and TRBJ2-3, the CDR3 gives the full variable domain: DTGVSQNPRHKITKRGQNVTFRCDPISEHNRLYWYRQTLGQGPEFLTYFQNEAQLEKSRLLSDRFSAERPKGSFSTLEIQRTEQGDSAMYLCASSLERLAGGPSTDTQYFGPGTRLTVL.

The CDR3: CASSKAIQGHTSTDTQYF. In DNA form, the CDR3 reads TGTGCCAGCAGCAAAGCTATTCAGGGACACACTAGCACAGATACGCAGTATTTT. The rearrangement joins TRBV21-1 to TRBJ2-3; TRBD1, the table's D call, lacks a check against the DNA. TRBV21-1 is listed as a pseudogene. The length of the CDR3 is 18 residues.

The V call is TRBV4-1, the J call TRBJ2-7; tentative D call: TRBD2 (5 bases). This CDR3 comprises 16 residues. The V gene's germline CDR1 is MGHRA and CDR2 YSYEKL. Between the trimmed V and J ends, which lost 2 bases and 0 bases, there was a span of 14 bases. As DNA, the CDR3 is TGCGCCAGCAGCCAATTCTCTGGACTGCTCTCCTACGAGCAGTACTTC. Translation: CASSQFSGLLSYEQYF.

Here the CDR3 reads CASSVQPVNTEAFF. CDR3 DNA: TGTGCCAGCAGTGTTCAACCGGTGAACACTGAAGCTTTCTTT. This rearrangement joins TRBV2 to TRBJ1-1; no definite D call. CDR3 length equals 14 residues. Germline V gene sequence: CDR1 SNHLY, CDR2 FYNNEI. Trimming shortened V by 4 bases and J by 0 bases, and 9 bases separated the two germline ends. Using reference TRBV2 and TRBJ1-1 for the parts outside the CDR3, the full variable domain is EPEVTQTPSHQVTQMGQEVILRCVPISNHLYFYWYRQILGQKVEFLVSFYNNEISEKSEIFDDQFSVERPDGSNFTLKIRSTKLEDSAMYFCASSVQPVNTEAFFGQGTRLTVV.

The J gene is TRBJ2-3, the V gene TRBV18; TRBD2 matches 13 bases. Germline values: CDR1 KGHSH, CDR2 LQKENI. V shed 3 bases and J 4 bases; nucleotides not matched to a gene: 7. The CDR3 runs 17 residues. CDR3 protein: CASSPPTSGGASDTQYF. The CDR3, as DNA: TGTGCCAGCTCACCCCCTACTAGCGGGGGGGCGTCAGATACGCAGTATTTT.